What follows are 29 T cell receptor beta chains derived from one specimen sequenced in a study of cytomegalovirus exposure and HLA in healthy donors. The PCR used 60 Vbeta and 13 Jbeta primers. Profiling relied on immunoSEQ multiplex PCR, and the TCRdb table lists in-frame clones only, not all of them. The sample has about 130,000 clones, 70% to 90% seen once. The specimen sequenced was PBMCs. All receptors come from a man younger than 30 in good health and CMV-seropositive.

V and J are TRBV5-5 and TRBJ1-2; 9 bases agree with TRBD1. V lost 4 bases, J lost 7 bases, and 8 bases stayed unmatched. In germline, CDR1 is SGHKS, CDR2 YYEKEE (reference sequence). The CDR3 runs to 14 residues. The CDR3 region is CASSRTGDSSGYTF. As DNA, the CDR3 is TGTGCCAGCAGCCGGACAGGGGATTCCTCTGGCTACACCTTC.

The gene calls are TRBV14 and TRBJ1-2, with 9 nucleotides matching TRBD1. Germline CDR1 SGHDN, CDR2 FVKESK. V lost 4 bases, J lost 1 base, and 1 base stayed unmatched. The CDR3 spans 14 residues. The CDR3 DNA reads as TGTGCCAGCAGCCCGGACAGGGGTAACTATGGCTACACCTTC. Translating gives CASSPDRGNYGYTF.

The CDR3 region is CASSQEGQGVNQPQHF. In nucleotides, the CDR3 is TGCGCCAGCAGCCAAGAAGGTCAGGGGGTCAATCAGCCCCAGCATTTT. This chain connects TRBV4-1 to TRBJ1-5; TRBD1 aligns across 7 bases. Losses at the gene ends were 0 bases for V and 3 bases for J; bases not matched to a gene: 5. Germline CDR1 is MGHRA and CDR2 is YSYEKL. CDR3 length equals 16 residues.

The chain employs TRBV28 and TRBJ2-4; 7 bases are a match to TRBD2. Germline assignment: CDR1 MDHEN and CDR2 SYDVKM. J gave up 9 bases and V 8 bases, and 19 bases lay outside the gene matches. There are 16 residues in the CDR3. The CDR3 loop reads CASQQQRAMGGGIQYF. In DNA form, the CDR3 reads TGTGCCAGCCAACAGCAACGGGCGATGGGGGGGGGCATTCAGTACTTC.

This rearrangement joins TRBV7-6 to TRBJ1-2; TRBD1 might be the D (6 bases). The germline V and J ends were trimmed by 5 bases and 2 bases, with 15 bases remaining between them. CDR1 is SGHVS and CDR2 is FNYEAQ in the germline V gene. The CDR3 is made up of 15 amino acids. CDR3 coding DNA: TGTGCCAGCAGCGACAAACAGGGATTCAACTATGGCTACACCTTC. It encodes CASSDKQGFNYGYTF.

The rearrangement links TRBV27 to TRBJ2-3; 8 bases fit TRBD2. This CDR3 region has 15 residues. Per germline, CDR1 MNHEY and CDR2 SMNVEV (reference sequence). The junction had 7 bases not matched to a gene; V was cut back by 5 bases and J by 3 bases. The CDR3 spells CASSDPTGGTDTQYF. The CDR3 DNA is TGTGCCAGCAGTGACCCGACGGGGGGGACAGATACGCAGTATTTT.

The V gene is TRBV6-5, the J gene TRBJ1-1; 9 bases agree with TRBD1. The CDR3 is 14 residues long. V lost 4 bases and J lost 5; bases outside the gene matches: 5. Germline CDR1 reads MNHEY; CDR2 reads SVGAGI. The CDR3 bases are TGTGCCAGCAGTTGGGGACAGGGAATGACTGAAGCTTTCTTT. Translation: CASSWGQGMTEAFF.

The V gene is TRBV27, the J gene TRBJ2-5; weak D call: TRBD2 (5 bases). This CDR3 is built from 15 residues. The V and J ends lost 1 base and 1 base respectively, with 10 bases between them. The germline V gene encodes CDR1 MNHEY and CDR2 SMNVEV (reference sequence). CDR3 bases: TGTGCCAGCAGTTTATTGCGGGCCAGCCAAGAGACCCAGTACTTC. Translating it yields CASSLLRASQETQYF.

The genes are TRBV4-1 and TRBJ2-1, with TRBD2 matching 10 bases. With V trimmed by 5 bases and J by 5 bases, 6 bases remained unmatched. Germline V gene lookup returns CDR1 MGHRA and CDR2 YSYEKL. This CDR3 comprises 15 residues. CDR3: CASSASGGANNEQFF. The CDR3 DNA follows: TGCGCCAGCAGCGCCAGCGGGGGGGCAAACAATGAGCAGTTCTTC.

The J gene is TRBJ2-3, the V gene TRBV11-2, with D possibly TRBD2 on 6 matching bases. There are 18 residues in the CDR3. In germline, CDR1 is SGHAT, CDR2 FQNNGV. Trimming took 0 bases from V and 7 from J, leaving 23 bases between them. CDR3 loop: CASSLDVGLADRGNTQYF. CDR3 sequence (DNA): TGTGCCAGCAGCTTAGATGTTGGGTTAGCGGATAGGGGAAATACGCAGTATTTT.

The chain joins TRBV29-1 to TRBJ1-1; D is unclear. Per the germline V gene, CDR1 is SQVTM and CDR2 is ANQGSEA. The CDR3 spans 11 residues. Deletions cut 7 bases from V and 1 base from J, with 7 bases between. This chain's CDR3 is CSAGENTEAFF. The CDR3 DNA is TGCAGCGCGGGAGAGAACACTGAAGCTTTCTTT. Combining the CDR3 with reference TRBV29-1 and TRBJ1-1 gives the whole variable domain SAVISQKPSRDICQRGTSLTIQCQVDSQVTMMFWYRQQPGQSLTLIATANQGSEATYESGFVIDKFPISRPNLTFSTLTVSNMSPEDSSIYLCSAGENTEAFFGQGTRLTVV.

The CDR3 DNA reads TGTGCTAGTGGCCGGAACGGACAGGGTCTTATGAACACTGAAGCTTTCTTT. This sequence encodes CASGRNGQGLMNTEAFF. The chain uses TRBV12-5 and TRBJ1-1; 8 bases fit TRBD1. Per the germline V gene, CDR1 is LGHNT and CDR2 is FRNRAP. This CDR3 has 17 amino acids. Trimming at V came to 6 bases and at J to 0 bases, leaving 12 bases not matched to a gene. Full variable domain (missing parts from reference TRBV12-5 and TRBJ1-1): DARVTQTPRHKVTEMGQEVTMRCQPILGHNTVFWYRQTMMQGLELLAYFRNRAPLDDSGMPKDRFSAEMPDATLATLKIQPSEPRDSAVYFCASGRNGQGLMNTEAFFGQGTRLTVV.

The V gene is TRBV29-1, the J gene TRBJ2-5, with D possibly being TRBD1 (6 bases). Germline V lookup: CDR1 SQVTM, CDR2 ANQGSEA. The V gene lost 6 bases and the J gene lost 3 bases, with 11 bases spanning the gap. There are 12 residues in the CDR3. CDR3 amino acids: CSVVGQKETQYF. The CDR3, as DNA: TGCAGCGTCGTCGGACAGAAAGAGACCCAGTACTTC.

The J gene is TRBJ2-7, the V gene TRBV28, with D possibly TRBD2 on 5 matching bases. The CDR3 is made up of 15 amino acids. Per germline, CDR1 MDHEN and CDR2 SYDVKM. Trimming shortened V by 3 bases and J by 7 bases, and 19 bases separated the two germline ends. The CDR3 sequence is CASSFIGVKQVEQYF. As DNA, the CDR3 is TGTGCCAGCAGTTTCATCGGGGTCAAGCAGGTTGAGCAGTACTTC.

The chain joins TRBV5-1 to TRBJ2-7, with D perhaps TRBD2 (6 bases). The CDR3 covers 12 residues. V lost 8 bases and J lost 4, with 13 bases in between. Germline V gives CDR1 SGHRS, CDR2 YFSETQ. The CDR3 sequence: CASSTGGYEQYF. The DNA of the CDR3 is TGCGCCAGTTCAACTGGGGGGTACGAGCAGTACTTC.

The CDR3 loop reads CATSRGGATYNEQFF. The CDR3 DNA follows: TGTGCCACCTCCCGGGGGGGGGCCACCTACAATGAGCAGTTCTTC. The chain is built from TRBV7-3 and TRBJ2-1; 8 nucleotides agree with TRBD2. This CDR3 is built from 15 residues. Trimming took 10 bases from V and 2 from J; bases not matched to a gene: 10. CDR1 and CDR2 from the germline V gene are SGHTA and FQGTGA.

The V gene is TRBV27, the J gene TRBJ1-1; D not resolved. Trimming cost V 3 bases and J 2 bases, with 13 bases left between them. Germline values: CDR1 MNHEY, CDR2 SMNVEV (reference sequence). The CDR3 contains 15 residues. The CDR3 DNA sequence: TGTGCCAGCAGTTTCTTGAGGAATCCCAACACTGAAGCTTTCTTT. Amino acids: CASSFLRNPNTEAFF.

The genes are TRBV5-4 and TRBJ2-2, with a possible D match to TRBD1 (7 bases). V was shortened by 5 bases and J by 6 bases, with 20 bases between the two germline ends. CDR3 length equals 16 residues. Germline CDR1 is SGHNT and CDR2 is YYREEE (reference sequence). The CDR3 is CASRPGGRGVSGELFF. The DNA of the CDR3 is TGTGCCAGCAGACCCGGGGGCAGGGGGGTGTCCGGGGAGCTGTTTTTT.

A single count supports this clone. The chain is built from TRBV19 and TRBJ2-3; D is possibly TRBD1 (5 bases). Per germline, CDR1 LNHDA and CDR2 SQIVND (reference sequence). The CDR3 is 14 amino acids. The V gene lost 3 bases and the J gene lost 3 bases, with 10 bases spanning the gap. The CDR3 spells CASSIGRQTDTQYF. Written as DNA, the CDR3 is TGTGCCAGTAGTATTGGCAGACAGACAGATACGCAGTATTTT.

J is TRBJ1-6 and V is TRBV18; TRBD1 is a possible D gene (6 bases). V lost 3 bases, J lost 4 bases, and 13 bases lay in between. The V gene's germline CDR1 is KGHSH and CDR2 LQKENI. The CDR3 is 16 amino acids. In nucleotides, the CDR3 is TGTGCCAGCTCACCTAAAGGGGGTCCATATAATTCACCCCTCCACTTT. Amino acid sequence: CASSPKGGPYNSPLHF.

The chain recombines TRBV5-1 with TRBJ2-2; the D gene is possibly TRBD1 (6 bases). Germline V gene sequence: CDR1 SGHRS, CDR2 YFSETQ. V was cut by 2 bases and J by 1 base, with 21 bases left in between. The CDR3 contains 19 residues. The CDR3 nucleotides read TGCGCCAGCAGCTTCCTAGACCCGACAGGAAGAAAGAACACCGGGGAGCTGTTTTTT. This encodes CASSFLDPTGRKNTGELFF.

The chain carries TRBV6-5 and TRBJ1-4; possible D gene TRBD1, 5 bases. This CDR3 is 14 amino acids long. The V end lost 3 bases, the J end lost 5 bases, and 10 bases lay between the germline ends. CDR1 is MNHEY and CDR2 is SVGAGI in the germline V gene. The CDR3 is CASSYSGGNEKLFF. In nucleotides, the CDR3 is TGTGCCAGCAGTTATAGCGGGGGGAATGAAAAACTGTTTTTT.

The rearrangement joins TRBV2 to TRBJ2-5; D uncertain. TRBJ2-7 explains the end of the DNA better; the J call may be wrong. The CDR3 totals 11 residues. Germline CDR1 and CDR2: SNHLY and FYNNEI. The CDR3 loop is CASSSSYEQYF. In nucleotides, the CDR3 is TGTGCCAGCAGTTCTTCCTACGAGCAGTACTTC.

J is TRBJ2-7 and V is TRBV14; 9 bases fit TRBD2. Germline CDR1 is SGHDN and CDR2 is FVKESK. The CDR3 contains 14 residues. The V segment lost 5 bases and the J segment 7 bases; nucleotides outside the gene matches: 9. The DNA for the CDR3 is TGTGCCAGCAGCAGCGGGACTAGCAAAGAGGAGCAGTACTTC. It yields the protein CASSSGTSKEEQYF.

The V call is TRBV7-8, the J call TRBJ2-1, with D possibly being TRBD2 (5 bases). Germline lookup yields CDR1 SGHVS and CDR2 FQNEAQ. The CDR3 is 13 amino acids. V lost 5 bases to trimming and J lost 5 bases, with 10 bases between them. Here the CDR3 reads CASSPSGDNEQFF. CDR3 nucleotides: TGTGCCAGCAGCCCCAGCGGAGACAATGAGCAGTTCTTC.

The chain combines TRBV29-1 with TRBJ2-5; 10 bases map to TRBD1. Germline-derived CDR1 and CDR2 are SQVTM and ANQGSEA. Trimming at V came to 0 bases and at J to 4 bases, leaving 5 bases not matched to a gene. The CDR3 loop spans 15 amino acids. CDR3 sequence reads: CSVEELDRGSETQYF. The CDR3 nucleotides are TGCAGCGTTGAAGAGCTGGACAGGGGGTCAGAGACCCAGTACTTC.

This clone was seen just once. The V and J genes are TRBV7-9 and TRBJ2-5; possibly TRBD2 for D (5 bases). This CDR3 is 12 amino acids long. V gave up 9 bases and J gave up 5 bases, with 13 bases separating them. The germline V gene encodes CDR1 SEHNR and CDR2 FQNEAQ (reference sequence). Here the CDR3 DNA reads TGTGCCAGTTCCACCGTAGCGGAGACCCAGTACTTC. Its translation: CASSTVAETQYF.

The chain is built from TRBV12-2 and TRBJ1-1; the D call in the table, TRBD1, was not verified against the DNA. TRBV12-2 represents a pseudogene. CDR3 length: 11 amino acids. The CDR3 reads CASPWPCSAFF. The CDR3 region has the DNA TGTGCAAGCCCATGGCCGTGTTCTGCTTTCTTT.

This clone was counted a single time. The chain's CDR3 is CASSQDYRDNQPQHF. The CDR3 DNA is TGCGCCAGCAGCCAAGATTACAGGGATAATCAGCCCCAGCATTTT. The chain is built from TRBV4-1 and TRBJ1-5, with a tentative D call TRBD1 (6 bases). Per the germline V gene, CDR1 is MGHRA and CDR2 is YSYEKL. This CDR3 has 15 amino acids. V dropped 0 bases and J dropped 4 bases, with 10 bases sitting between them.